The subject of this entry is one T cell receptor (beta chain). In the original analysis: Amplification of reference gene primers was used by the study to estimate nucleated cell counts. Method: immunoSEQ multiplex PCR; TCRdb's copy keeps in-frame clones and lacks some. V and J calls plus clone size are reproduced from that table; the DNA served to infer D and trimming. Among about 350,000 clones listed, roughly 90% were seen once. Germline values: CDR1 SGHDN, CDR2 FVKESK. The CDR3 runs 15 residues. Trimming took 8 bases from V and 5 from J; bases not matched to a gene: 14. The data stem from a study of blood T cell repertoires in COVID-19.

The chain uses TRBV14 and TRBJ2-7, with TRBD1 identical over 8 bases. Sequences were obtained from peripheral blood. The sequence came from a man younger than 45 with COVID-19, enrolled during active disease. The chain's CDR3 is CASARQDRDFNEQYF. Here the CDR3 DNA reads TGTGCCAGCGCGAGGCAGGACAGGGACTTCAACGAGCAGTACTTC.